This T cell receptor (beta chain) comes out of a study of T-cell reconstitution after alpha-beta-depleted transplantation in children. Preparation of the TCRbeta library used unique molecular identifiers. Via MiXCR, TCRdb re-called the PCR reads, giving one row per CDR3 protein. In the table there are 250,000 to 300,000 distinct CDR3 sequences, around 9.6% of which are singletons. The J segment lost 3 bases and the V segment lost 4 bases, leaving 9 bases of the junction unmatched. The germline gives CDR1 SGHRS, CDR2 YFSETQ. The CDR3 covers 16 residues. The sample consisted of PBMCs from the stem cell graft donor, taken from the stem cell graft. The V call is TRBV5-1, the J call TRBJ1-2; 10 bases align to TRBD1. This TCR was recovered from a human donor who donated a stem cell graft to a child with SCID. CDR3 sequence reads: CASSLSPGQGDYGYTF. The CDR3, as DNA: TGCGCCAGCAGCCTCTCCCCTGGACAGGGGGACTATGGCTACACCTTC.